Following are 17 T cell receptor beta chains from one sample sequenced in a study of technical replicates of blood from a handful of donors. This table comes from immunoSEQ multiplex PCR, and its TCRdb copy is limited to in-frame clones, with some not included. The data hold fewer than 90,000 clones, with about 93% observed a single time. The sequenced sample consisted of T cells isolated from PBMCs. The origin of the receptors is a human donor in good health.

The V and J genes are TRBV25-1 and TRBJ2-1; 7 nucleotides match TRBD1. Germline lookup yields CDR1 MGHDK and CDR2 SYGVNS. This CDR3 is 15 amino acids long. J gave up 7 bases and V 2 bases, and 8 bases lay outside the gene matches. The CDR3: CASSEVQGVINEQFF. In nucleotides, the CDR3 is TGTGCCAGCAGTGAAGTCCAGGGGGTCATTAATGAGCAGTTCTTC.

V and J are TRBV28 and TRBJ2-7, with D maybe TRBD1 (6 bases). The CDR3 covers 13 residues. Germline CDR1 and CDR2: MDHEN and SYDVKM. Trimming took 10 bases from V and 2 from J, leaving 15 bases between them. In DNA, the CDR3 is TGTGCCACCTACCGGGACATTCCCTACGAGCAGTACTTC. Amino acids: CATYRDIPYEQYF.

The chain links TRBV11-2 to TRBJ1-2; D possibly corresponds to TRBD1 (5 bases). Germline loops: CDR1 SGHAT, CDR2 FQNNGV. Trimming stripped 4 bases from V and 8 bases from J, with 17 bases between. This CDR3 is built from 14 residues. CDR3 residues: CASSYNSGKRGYTF. In DNA form, the CDR3 reads TGTGCCAGCAGCTATAATTCAGGGAAGCGCGGCTACACCTTC.

J is TRBJ2-7 and V is TRBV4-1; the match to TRBD2 covers 13 bases. V shed 0 bases, J shed 4 bases, and the junction held 0 bases outside the gene matches. CDR3 length equals 15 residues. Germline assignment: CDR1 MGHRA and CDR2 YSYEKL. CDR3 in amino acids: CASSQETSGRYEQYF. For the CDR3, the DNA is TGCGCCAGCAGCCAAGAGACTAGCGGGAGGTACGAGCAGTACTTC.

This chain joins TRBV7-8 and TRBJ2-7; 7 bases are shared with TRBD2. Germline V gene data show CDR1 as SGHVS and CDR2 as FQNEAQ. The CDR3 has 14 amino acids. V gave up 6 bases and J gave up 0 bases; unmatched junction bases: 5. In DNA, the CDR3 is TGTGCCAGCAGGCCCGGGACTAACTCCTACGAGCAGTACTTC. Translating it yields CASRPGTNSYEQYF. Using reference TRBV7-8 and TRBJ2-7 for the parts outside the CDR3, the full variable domain is GAGVSQSPRYKVAKRGQDVALRCDPISGHVSLFWYQQALGQGPEFLTYFQNEAQLDKSGLPSDRFFAERPEGSVSTLKIQRTQQEDSAVYLCASRPGTNSYEQYFGPGTRLTVT.

This clone has only one observation. The chain has TRBV5-1 and TRBJ2-1, with 12 bases identical to TRBD2. Germline CDR1 is SGHRS and CDR2 is YFSETQ. V shed 4 bases, J shed 6 bases, and the junction held 8 bases outside the gene matches. There are 16 residues in the CDR3. CDR3 bases: TGCGCCAGCAGCCTTTTAGGACTAGCGGGATTCAATGAGCAGTTCTTC. Translated, it gives CASSLLGLAGFNEQFF.

The rearrangement uses TRBV5-6 and TRBJ1-4, with D possibly TRBD1 on 5 matching bases. The V end lost 3 bases, the J end lost 13 bases, and 22 bases lay between the germline ends. Germline V gene data show CDR1 as SGHDT and CDR2 as YYEEEE. The CDR3 consists of 15 residues. The CDR3, as DNA: TGTGCCAGCAGCTCAACGCCCAGGGAGGGTACGGGACTGTTTTTT. Translation: CASSSTPREGTGLFF.

V and J are TRBV19 and TRBJ2-4; D is perhaps TRBD1 (6 bases). The V end was cut by 3 bases, the J end by 8 bases, with 17 bases between. The CDR3 loop spans 15 amino acids. CDR1 and CDR2 (germline): LNHDA, SQIVND (reference sequence). The CDR3, as DNA: TGTGCCAGTAGTATTGGGTACAGGGTGGCGGACATTCAGTACTTC. Its protein product is CASSIGYRVADIQYF.

The chain recombines TRBV18 with TRBJ2-7, with 7 nucleotides matching TRBD1. The J segment lost 2 bases and the V segment lost 3 bases, leaving 10 bases of the junction unmatched. CDR1 KGHSH and CDR2 LQKENI come from the germline V gene. The CDR3 covers 16 residues. As DNA, the CDR3 is TGTGCCAGCTCACCCTCTCGCGACAGGGTCCCCTACGAGCAGTACTTC. Its protein product is CASSPSRDRVPYEQYF.

The V gene is TRBV6-5, the J gene TRBJ2-7; D may be TRBD1 (5 bases). Looked up from germline, CDR1 is MNHEY and CDR2 is SVGAGI. CDR3 size: 15 residues. Trimming cost V 0 bases and J 1 base, with 10 bases left between them. In DNA form, the CDR3 reads TGTGCCAGCAGTTACTCGTGGCAGGGTTCCTACGAGCAGTACTTC. Translating gives CASSYSWQGSYEQYF.

This sequence joins TRBV30 and TRBJ2-7; no firm D call. The CDR3 runs 11 residues. Germline V gene data show CDR1 as GTSNPN and CDR2 as SVGIG (reference sequence). Deletions cut 2 bases from V and 3 bases from J, with 5 bases between. CDR3 sequence: CAWSRSYEQYF. The CDR3 nucleotides are TGTGCCTGGAGTCGGAGCTACGAGCAGTACTTC. The full variable domain, its missing parts supplied by reference TRBV30 and TRBJ2-7, is SQTIHQWPATLVQPVGSPLSLECTVEGTSNPNLYWYRQAAGRGLQLLFYSVGIGQISSEVPQNLSASRPQDRQFILSSKKLLLSDSGFYLCAWSRSYEQYFGPGTRLTVT.

The chain has TRBV7-6 and TRBJ1-5; possible D gene TRBD1, 6 bases. Germline values: CDR1 SGHVS, CDR2 FNYEAQ. The CDR3 spans 14 residues. Deletions cut 5 bases from V and 5 bases from J, with 13 bases between. Here the CDR3 DNA reads TGTGCCAGCAGCCGCCTGGGGGCCGATCAGCCCCAGCATTTT. Amino acid sequence: CASSRLGADQPQHF.

The chain is built from TRBV5-4 and TRBJ1-2; TRBD1 agrees at 10 bases. Trimming cost V 3 bases and J 0 bases; bases outside gene matches: 8. CDR1 is SGHNT and CDR2 is YYREEE in the germline V gene (reference sequence). The CDR3 runs 17 residues. CDR3 loop: CASSSDRGVATNYGYTF. In DNA form, the CDR3 reads TGTGCCAGCAGCTCGGACAGGGGGGTAGCTACTAACTATGGCTACACCTTC.

The rearrangement links TRBV5-6 to TRBJ2-7; 10 nucleotides match TRBD1. The CDR3 contains 15 residues. The V gene's germline CDR1 is SGHDT and CDR2 YYEEEE. V shed 3 bases and J 4 bases; nucleotides not matched to a gene: 7. The CDR3 DNA follows: TGTGCCAGCAGCTACCGACAGGGGGCTAGGTACGAGCAGTACTTC. This sequence encodes CASSYRQGARYEQYF.

This chain joins TRBV5-1 and TRBJ2-1, with D possibly being TRBD2 (6 bases). CDR3 length equals 13 residues. Germline lookup yields CDR1 SGHRS and CDR2 YFSETQ. V dropped 4 bases and J dropped 10 bases, with 15 bases sitting between them. The CDR3 DNA follows: TGCGCCAGCAGCCCAACGACTAGTGTGGAGCAGTTCTTC. This sequence encodes CASSPTTSVEQFF.

The CDR3 loop reads CASSLGGGKPYEQYF. The CDR3 nucleotides read TGTGCCAGCAGCCTAGGGGGGGGGAAACCCTACGAGCAGTACTTC. The rearrangement uses TRBV7-9 and TRBJ2-7; weak D call: TRBD2 (7 bases). CDR3 size: 15 residues. V dropped 5 bases and J dropped 2 bases, with 16 bases sitting between them. CDR1 and CDR2 from the germline V gene are SEHNR and FQNEAQ (reference sequence).

The chain is built from TRBV28 and TRBJ2-3; no clear D gene. Germline values: CDR1 MDHEN, CDR2 SYDVKM. V was pared by 3 bases and J by 3 bases, with 7 bases between. The CDR3 is 13 amino acids. The CDR3, as DNA: TGTGCCAGCAGTTTCCGGTTGACAGATACGCAGTATTTT. This sequence encodes CASSFRLTDTQYF.